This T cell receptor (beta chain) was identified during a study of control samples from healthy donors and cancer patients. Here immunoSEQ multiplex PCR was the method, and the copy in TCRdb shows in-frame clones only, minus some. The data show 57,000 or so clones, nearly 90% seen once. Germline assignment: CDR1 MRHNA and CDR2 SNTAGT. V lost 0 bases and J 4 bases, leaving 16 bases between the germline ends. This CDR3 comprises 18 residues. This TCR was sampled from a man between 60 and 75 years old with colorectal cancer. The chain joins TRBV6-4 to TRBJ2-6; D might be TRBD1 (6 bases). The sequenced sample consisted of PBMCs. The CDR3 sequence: CASSDSSQGSSGANVLTF. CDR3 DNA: TGTGCCAGCAGTGACTCGAGCCAGGGGAGTTCAGGGGCCAACGTCCTGACTTTC.